This T cell receptor beta chain was sequenced for a study of cytomegalovirus exposure and HLA in healthy donors. Study details: Out of 150 million to 200 million T cells, an earlier analysis found over 100 million unique TCR beta sequences in total.

This clone was recorded once. Its antigen is not known. CDR1 and CDR2 (germline): LNHDA, SQIVND (reference sequence). The trim removed 5 bases at V and 7 bases at J, leaving 10 bases unmatched. This CDR3 is built from 14 residues. General study points: Roughly uniform sequencing depth across donors was assumed, possibly incorrectly.

PCR employed 60 Vbeta and 13 Jbeta primers. Produced via immunoSEQ multiplex PCR; TCRdb's table is partial and in-frame only. The sample holds about 160,000 clones; roughly four fifths are singletons and the top ten take around 8%. This chain joins TRBV19 and TRBJ1-2, with 7 bases matching TRBD1. This TCR derives from a male donor in good health and CMV-seropositive. Material: PBMCs. The DNA for the CDR3 is TGTGCCAGTAGTTCGGGGCAGGGGGTATTTGGCTACACCTTC. Protein product: CASSSGQGVFGYTF.